The T cell receptor (beta chain) described here comes from a study of blood T cell repertoires in COVID-19. Turning to the study itself: Sites across the United States, Italy and Spain contributed samples from acute and convalescent COVID-19. T cells, B-cell-depleted T cells, or PBMCs supplied cDNA or gDNA.

Germline V gives CDR1 LGHNA, CDR2 YNFKEQ. The V segment lost 5 bases and the J segment 7 bases; nucleotides outside the gene matches: 6. The CDR3 loop spans 13 amino acids. How the authors handled the data: Estimation of nucleated cell counts relied on the amplification of reference gene primers. Generated by immunoSEQ multiplex PCR, the TCRdb table keeps only in-frame clones and is missing some. V, J and clone size were drawn from that table, and D and trimming were deduced from the DNA. The sample lists roughly 120,000 clones, approximately 80% occurring once. The sample consisted of peripheral blood. This clonotype originated in a woman aged 55-70 years with acute or convalescent COVID-19. This sequence joins TRBV4-2 and TRBJ2-7; the match to TRBD1 covers 9 bases. The CDR3 loop is CASSVNRGLEQYF. CDR3 bases: TGTGCCAGCAGCGTAAACAGGGGGCTTGAGCAGTACTTC.